The 11 T cell receptor beta chains presented below share a single source sample, sequenced in a study of cytomegalovirus exposure and HLA in healthy donors. PCR primers comprised 60 Vbeta and 13 Jbeta primers. The protocol was immunoSEQ multiplex PCR, while the TCRdb copy is restricted to in-frame clones and leaves out a portion. The table has about 130,000 clones, more than 70% seen once. The sequenced sample was PBMCs. The source of these receptors is a woman aged 25-40 years in good health and CMV-seropositive.

This chain links TRBV10-3 with TRBJ2-7; D call uncertain. Trimming shortened V by 0 bases and J by 0 bases, and 3 bases separated the two germline ends. This CDR3 is built from 13 residues. Germline V gives CDR1 ENHRY, CDR2 SYGVKD. The CDR3 sequence: CAISESNSYEQYF. In nucleotides, the CDR3 is TGTGCCATCAGTGAGTCTAACTCCTACGAGCAGTACTTC.

V gene TRBV5-1 combines with J gene TRBJ1-2, with D tentatively TRBD1 (5 bases). The germline V gene encodes CDR1 SGHRS and CDR2 YFSETQ. The V gene lost 0 bases and the J gene lost 9 bases, with 12 bases spanning the gap. This CDR3 has 13 residues. CDR3 amino acids: CASSLGGQGSYTF. CDR3 nucleotide sequence: TGCGCCAGCAGCTTGGGAGGCCAGGGTAGCTACACCTTC.

The J gene is TRBJ2-3, the V gene TRBV14, with D unresolved. Trimming removed 2 bases from V and 3 bases from J, with 12 bases in between. Germline loops: CDR1 SGHDN, CDR2 FVKESK. This CDR3 spans 15 amino acids. The DNA of the CDR3 is TGTGCCAGCAGCCAACTGTATGGGCCGACAGATACGCAGTATTTT. It yields the protein CASSQLYGPTDTQYF.

The J gene is TRBJ1-5, the V gene TRBV28, with D unclear. Germline assignment: CDR1 MDHEN and CDR2 SYDVKM. V lost 6 bases to trimming and J lost 1 base, with 4 bases between them. CDR3 length equals 12 residues. The CDR3 DNA sequence: TGTGCCAGCAGGGAGAGCAATCAGCCCCAGCATTTT. Its protein product is CASRESNQPQHF.

The chain recombines TRBV2 with TRBJ2-1, with D possibly being TRBD2 (6 bases). The CDR3 sequence is 14 residues long. Germline values: CDR1 SNHLY, CDR2 FYNNEI. V lost 7 bases and J lost 2, with 12 bases in between. The CDR3 spells CASMGGGAYNEQFF. The CDR3 coding sequence is TGTGCCAGCATGGGGGGTGGCGCCTACAATGAGCAGTTCTTC.

The sample holds one count of this clone. This chain joins TRBV5-6 and TRBJ1-1; D unresolved. Germline assignment: CDR1 SGHDT and CDR2 YYEEEE. With 5 bases removed from V and 0 bases from J, the gap between germline ends came to 14 bases. The CDR3 is 15 amino acids. CDR3: CASSSAVAMNTEAFF. The DNA of the CDR3 is TGTGCCAGCAGTTCCGCGGTAGCTATGAACACTGAAGCTTTCTTT.

The chain employs TRBV11-2 and TRBJ2-1; D call uncertain. CDR3 length: 15 amino acids. The V and J ends lost 4 bases and 8 bases respectively, with 18 bases between them. Germline V gives CDR1 SGHAT, CDR2 FQNNGV. DNA for the CDR3: TGTGCCAGCAGCTATCTCAAACGGTCTGTGGATGAGCAGTTCTTC. Translated: CASSYLKRSVDEQFF.

The table lists this clone with a count of one. The genes are TRBV27 and TRBJ1-5; D unclear. V lost 3 bases to trimming and J lost 3 bases, with 6 bases between them. This CDR3 has 13 amino acids. Germline V CDR1 and CDR2: MNHEY, SMNVEV (reference sequence). CDR3 loop: CASSFTVNQPQHF. The CDR3 region has the DNA TGTGCCAGCAGTTTCACAGTCAATCAGCCCCAGCATTTT.

CDR3 nucleotides: TGTGCCAGCAGTTACTCGGAAGCGGCTGAGCAGTACTTC. Amino acid sequence: CASSYSEAAEQYF. The rearrangement uses TRBV6-5 and TRBJ2-7, with D perhaps TRBD2 (5 bases). This CDR3 is built from 13 residues. V lost 0 bases to trimming and J lost 7 bases, with 10 bases between them. Looked up from germline, CDR1 is MNHEY and CDR2 is SVGAGI.

The V gene is TRBV6-1, the J gene TRBJ2-1, with TRBD2 matching 8 bases. The J segment lost 0 bases and the V segment lost 1 base, leaving 8 bases of the junction unmatched. The CDR3 has 18 residues. Per the germline V gene, CDR1 is MNHNS and CDR2 is SASEGT. The CDR3 loop reads CASSEEGSGTFSYNEQFF. CDR3 DNA sequence: TGTGCCAGCAGTGAAGAGGGTAGCGGGACTTTCTCCTACAATGAGCAGTTCTTC.

The V and J genes are TRBV6-1 and TRBJ2-1; tentative D call: TRBD2 (7 bases). The CDR3 runs to 16 residues. Germline CDR1 MNHNS, CDR2 SASEGT. The V gene lost 4 bases and the J gene lost 9 bases, with 22 bases spanning the gap. The chain's CDR3 is CASSAGRLGGGREQFF. The CDR3 DNA reads as TGTGCCAGCAGTGCGGGGAGACTAGGGGGAGGGCGTGAGCAGTTCTTC.